A single sample gave rise to the 30 T cell receptor beta chains below, sequenced in a study of T cell repertoires in cytomegalovirus infection. TCRdb re-derived calls from the reads in MiXCR, one entry per CDR3 protein. This sample yields around 750,000 distinct CDR3 sequences, of which about 33% are seen a single time; roughly an eighth belongs to the top ten. No antigen has been identified for these receptors. The sequenced sample was cultured CD8+ T cells from PBMCs, obtained from culture after CMV antigen stimulation. All receptors derive from a human donor in good health (CMV status not recorded). Some clones in this sample may be carry-over from other donors' samples.

The chain links TRBV10-3 to TRBJ1-2; TRBD1 matches at 7 bases. Germline lookup yields CDR1 ENHRY and CDR2 SYGVKD. V shed 4 bases and J 1 base; nucleotides not matched to a gene: 9. This CDR3 spans 16 amino acids. As DNA, the CDR3 is TGTGCCATCAGTGCCTCCACAGGGGCTTATAACTATGGCTACACCTTC. It specifies CAISASTGAYNYGYTF.

The V gene is TRBV28, the J gene TRBJ2-3; D uncertain. Looked up from germline, CDR1 is MDHEN and CDR2 is SYDVKM. The germline V and J ends were trimmed by 5 bases and 2 bases, with 11 bases remaining between them. The CDR3 is made up of 14 amino acids. The CDR3, as DNA: TGTGCCAGCAGTAGAGGCCGACTCACAGATACGCAGTATTTT. Its translation: CASSRGRLTDTQYF.

This clonotype was counted only a few times. One junction end disagrees with the germline gene, perhaps due to a read error. CDR3 bases: TGTGCCAGCAGCTTAGAGTTGGCTGGCCCCTTC. It is translated as CASSLELAGPF. The chain uses TRBV7-9 and TRBJ2-1; D not certain. The CDR3 runs to 11 residues. The germline V gene encodes CDR1 SEHNR and CDR2 FQNEAQ (reference sequence).

The chain carries TRBV2 and TRBJ1-2; weak D call: TRBD1 (6 bases). There are 14 residues in the CDR3. V lost 9 bases to trimming and J lost 3 bases, with 17 bases between them. Germline CDR1 reads SNHLY; CDR2 reads FYNNEI. CDR3: CARPTRGADYGYTF. DNA of the CDR3: TGTGCCAGACCCACGAGGGGGGCCGACTATGGCTACACCTTC.

This clonotype has just a few counts. The chain is built from TRBV7-3 and TRBJ1-1; D gene ambiguous. The germline V gene encodes CDR1 SGHTA and CDR2 FQGTGA. CDR3 length: 13 residues. V lost 4 bases and J 2 bases, leaving 8 bases between the germline ends. CDR3 residues: CASSSYYNTEAFF. DNA for the CDR3: TGTGCCAGCAGCTCCTACTATAACACTGAAGCTTTCTTT.

V usage is TRBV7-9 and J usage is TRBJ2-1; 12 bases align to TRBD2. V trimming: 4 bases; J trimming: 2 bases; junction bases outside the gene matches: 12. Germline values: CDR1 SEHNR, CDR2 FQNEAQ (reference sequence). The CDR3 spans 19 residues. Here the CDR3 reads CASSSPSGGALYPYNEQFF. The CDR3 DNA reads TGTGCCAGCAGCTCACCTAGCGGGGGGGCCTTATACCCCTACAATGAGCAGTTCTTC.

This clonotype occurred a few times. The rearrangement links TRBV7-8 to TRBJ2-7, with a possible D match to TRBD2 (6 bases). The V and J ends lost 0 bases and 2 bases respectively, with 8 bases between them. The CDR3 runs to 14 residues. Germline CDR1 and CDR2: SGHVS and FQNEAQ. The CDR3 spells CASSLATGAYEQYV. In nucleotides, the CDR3 is TGTGCCAGCAGCTTAGCGACGGGAGCCTACGAGCAGTACGTC.

About this clonotype itself: This may stem from a read error, because a much larger clone lies one nucleotide away. This sequence joins TRBV7-8 and TRBJ1-5; 8 bases agree with TRBD1. The CDR3 is 13 amino acids. Germline-derived CDR1 and CDR2 are SGHVS and FQNEAQ. The CDR3: CVSSSGGDQPQHF. The CDR3 nucleotides read TGTGTCAGCAGCTCAGGGGGCGACCAGCCCCAGCATTTT. Looking up the rest from reference TRBV7-8 and TRBJ1-5 gives the full variable domain: GAGVSQSPRYKVAKRGQDVALRCDPISGHVSLFWYQQALGQGPEFLTYFQNEAQLDKSGLPSDRFFAERPEGSVSTLKIQRTQQEDSAVYLCVSSSGGDQPQHFGDGTRLSIL.

This clonotype occurred many times. The rearrangement uses TRBV6-5 and TRBJ1-2; no clear D gene. CDR3 length: 13 amino acids. Trimming took off 0 bases at V and 8 bases at J, with 10 bases between the two ends. Per the germline V gene, CDR1 is MNHEY and CDR2 is SVGAGI. CDR3 DNA: TGTGCCAGCAGTTACTCGACCGGGGTCGGCTACACCTTC. Encoded protein: CASSYSTGVGYTF.

The gene calls are TRBV14 and TRBJ2-2; 13 bases are a match to TRBD2. CDR3 length: 16 amino acids. The germline V gene has CDR1 SGHDN and CDR2 FVKESK. The junction had 5 bases not matched to a gene; V was cut back by 6 bases and J by 4 bases. The CDR3 reads CASRSTSGGLTGELFF. DNA for the CDR3: TGTGCCAGCAGGTCGACTAGCGGGGGGCTCACCGGGGAGCTGTTTTTT.

The chain carries TRBV7-2 and TRBJ2-6; TRBD1 is a possible D gene (6 bases). Trimming took 2 bases from V and 3 from J, leaving 11 bases between them. CDR1 and CDR2 (germline): SGHTA, FQGNSA. This CDR3 is built from 16 residues. In DNA, the CDR3 is TGTGCCAGCAGCTTATACAGGGTCTTTGGGGCCAACGTCCTGACTTTC. This codes for CASSLYRVFGANVLTF.

Only a few counts were recorded for this clonotype. The genes are TRBV28 and TRBJ1-1, with 9 bases that match TRBD1. Germline V gene lookup returns CDR1 MDHEN and CDR2 SYDVKM. V lost 7 bases, J lost 5 bases, and 8 bases stayed unmatched. The CDR3 length is 14 residues. CDR3 region: CASTAGQGGTEAFF. CDR3 bases: TGTGCCAGCACCGCGGGACAGGGAGGGACTGAAGCTTTCTTT. Full variable domain (remainder filled in from reference TRBV28 and TRBJ1-1): DVKVTQSSRYLVKRTGEKVFLECVQDMDHENMFWYRQDPGLGLRLIYFSYDVKMKEKGDIPEGYSVSREKKERFSLILESASTNQTSMYLCASTAGQGGTEAFFGQGTRLTVV.

This clonotype was seen more than once but under ten times. V is TRBV18 and J is TRBJ2-1; maybe TRBD1 (6 bases). Trimming stripped 3 bases from V and 10 bases from J, with 10 bases between. This CDR3 is 12 amino acids long. Germline V CDR1 and CDR2: KGHSH, LQKENI. DNA of the CDR3: TGTGCCAGCTCACCCACCAGGGGAGAGCAGTTCTTC. Amino acids: CASSPTRGEQFF.

This clonotype was found a few times. DNA of the CDR3: TGTGCCAGCAAGTTGACAGGGTGGTTGTACGAGCAGTACTTC. It is translated as CASKLTGWLYEQYF. The chain has TRBV12-3 or TRBV12-4 and TRBJ2-7; 7 nucleotides align to TRBD1. Unmatched junction bases numbered 10, after V lost 7 bases and J lost 4 bases. This CDR3 is built from 14 residues.

The J gene is TRBJ1-5, the V gene TRBV5-6, with D unclear. Looked up from germline, CDR1 is SGHDT and CDR2 is YYEEEE. V lost 4 bases, J lost 3 bases, and 8 bases lay in between. This CDR3 comprises 13 residues. The CDR3 is CASSPSLNQPQHF. DNA of the CDR3: TGTGCCAGCAGCCCGAGCCTCAATCAGCCCCAGCATTTT.

The V and J genes are TRBV28 and TRBJ2-7; no definite D call. There are 13 residues in the CDR3. Germline loops: CDR1 MDHEN, CDR2 SYDVKM. Between the trimmed V and J ends, which lost 6 bases and 3 bases, there was a span of 12 bases. CDR3 region: CASSRLQDYEQYV. CDR3 nucleotide sequence: TGTGCCAGCAGCCGACTCCAGGACTACGAGCAGTACGTC.

The count of this clonotype is one. V usage is TRBV6-4 and J usage is TRBJ1-5; no reliable D call. The CDR3 contains 13 residues. Between the trimmed V and J ends, which lost 3 bases and 4 bases, there was a span of 7 bases. In germline, CDR1 is MRHNA, CDR2 SNTAGT. CDR3 nucleotide sequence: TGTGCCAGCAGTGAAGCAGGAAATCAGCCCCAGCATTTT. This translates into CASSEAGNQPQHF.

In its sample, this clonotype was seen a few times. V and J are TRBV27 and TRBJ1-2; D gene ambiguous. This CDR3 has 13 residues. V lost 3 bases, J lost 2 bases, and 7 bases lay in between. The germline gives CDR1 MNHEY, CDR2 SMNVEV (reference sequence). The CDR3 DNA reads TGTGCCAGCAGTTTTACTCCCAACTATGGCTACACCTTC. Residues: CASSFTPNYGYTF.

This clonotype came up a few times. The V call is TRBV6-5, the J call TRBJ2-7; 7 bases align to TRBD1. This CDR3 is 13 amino acids long. V shed 3 bases, J shed 3 bases, and the junction held 2 bases outside the gene matches. Looked up from germline, CDR1 is MNHEY and CDR2 is SVGAGI. The CDR3 sequence: CASSYYRGYEQYF. As DNA, the CDR3 is TGTGCCAGCAGTTATTACAGGGGCTACGAGCAGTACTTC.

This clonotype appeared many times. The chain employs TRBV7-9 and TRBJ1-1; tentatively, D is TRBD1 (5 bases). The CDR3 totals 14 residues. V was cut by 5 bases and J by 7 bases, with 17 bases left in between. Germline CDR1 is SEHNR and CDR2 is FQNEAQ (reference sequence). This chain's CDR3 is CASSPGTGQGEAFF. CDR3 sequence (DNA): TGTGCCAGCAGCCCCGGGACCGGGCAGGGTGAAGCTTTCTTT.

This clonotype was recorded a few times. The V and J genes are TRBV12-3 or TRBV12-4 and TRBJ1-1; maybe TRBD1 (5 bases). With 4 bases removed from V and 1 base from J, the gap between germline ends came to 19 bases. The CDR3 consists of 17 residues. The CDR3 loop reads CASSWGTGVRGNTEAFF. As DNA, the CDR3 is TGTGCCAGCAGTTGGGGCACAGGAGTGCGCGGGAACACTGAAGCTTTCTTT.

This clonotype has a count of ten or more. The rearrangement uses TRBV15 and TRBJ1-2; D is possibly TRBD1 (6 bases). Germline V gene sequence: CDR1 LNHNV, CDR2 YYDKDF (reference sequence). CDR3 length: 12 amino acids. V gave up 8 bases and J gave up 4 bases, with 11 bases separating them. The CDR3 DNA reads TGTGCCACCCGAGGACAGAGCTATGGCTACACCTTC. It is translated as CATRGQSYGYTF.

The V and J genes are TRBV29-1 and TRBJ2-1; 8 nucleotides agree with TRBD1. The ends lost 1 base at V and 0 bases at J; junction bases unmatched: 5. In germline, CDR1 is SQVTM, CDR2 ANQGSEA. The CDR3 covers 16 residues. The CDR3 nucleotides are TGCAGCGTTGAAGCCACAGGGGGTTCCTCCTACAATGAGCAGTTCTTC. The encoded protein is CSVEATGGSSYNEQFF.

The chain has TRBV3-1 and TRBJ2-1; TRBD2 matches 10 bases. Trimming removed 1 base from V and 0 bases from J; junction bases left unmatched: 6. The CDR3 extends over 18 amino acids. Per the germline V gene, CDR1 is LGHDT and CDR2 is YNNKEL (reference sequence). The CDR3 DNA reads as TGTGCCAGCAGCCAAGTAAGCGGGGGGGGGAGCTCCTACAATGAGCAGTTCTTC. It yields the protein CASSQVSGGGSSYNEQFF.

The sample holds many counts of this clonotype. This chain links TRBV7-6 with TRBJ2-1, with 8 bases fitting TRBD2. CDR1 and CDR2 (germline): SGHVS, FNYEAQ. The CDR3 spans 16 residues. The V and J ends lost 5 bases and 6 bases, in that order; junction bases with no gene match: 12. As DNA, the CDR3 is TGTGCCAGCAGCCCTAGCCCCATAGGGACTAGCAATGAGCAGTTCTTC. This codes for CASSPSPIGTSNEQFF.

The chain employs TRBV6-4 and TRBJ2-3; a possible D gene is TRBD1 (5 bases). Deletions cut 2 bases from V and 2 bases from J, with 8 bases between. Per germline, CDR1 MRHNA and CDR2 SNTAGT. This CDR3 spans 14 amino acids. The CDR3 is CASSDQGFTDTQYF. CDR3 in DNA: TGTGCCAGCAGTGACCAGGGATTCACAGATACGCAGTATTTT.

The chain carries TRBV6-5 and TRBJ2-7, with 10 bases lining up with TRBD2. Germline values: CDR1 MNHEY, CDR2 SVGAGI. V was pared by 0 bases and J by 3 bases, with 8 bases of the junction left unmatched. The length of the CDR3 is 17 residues. Here the CDR3 reads CASSYSLPSGGLYEQYF. The CDR3 DNA reads TGTGCCAGCAGTTACTCGCTCCCTAGCGGGGGACTCTACGAGCAGTACTTC.

Ten or more counts support this clonotype. The CDR3 loop is CASSQDRGVNQPQHF. In DNA form, the CDR3 reads TGCGCCAGCAGCCAAGATCGAGGAGTCAATCAGCCCCAGCATTTT. The genes are TRBV4-3 and TRBJ1-5; D uncertain. The V gene's germline CDR1 is LGHNA and CDR2 YSLEER. The CDR3 extends over 15 amino acids. V was cut by 0 bases and J by 3 bases, with 9 bases left in between.

The rearrangement links TRBV10-2 to TRBJ2-7; no firm D call. Germline lookup yields CDR1 WSHSY and CDR2 SAAADI. Trimming left V 6 bases short and J 5 bases short, with 11 bases between. This CDR3 is 12 amino acids long. Here the CDR3 DNA reads TGCGCCAGCAGCAGGTTCGAAGACGAGCAGTACTTC. This gives the protein CASSRFEDEQYF.

This clonotype appeared many times. The gene calls are TRBV7-2 and TRBJ1-5; TRBD1 aligns across 9 bases. V gave up 1 base and J gave up 7 bases; unmatched junction bases: 5. Germline V gene data show CDR1 as SGHTA and CDR2 as FQGNSA. This CDR3 spans 15 amino acids. The CDR3 here is CASSLGDRVRQPQHF. In DNA form, the CDR3 reads TGTGCCAGCAGCTTAGGGGACAGGGTAAGACAGCCCCAGCATTTT.